The present TCR beta chain was sequenced within a study of CD8+CD57+ T cells in acquired aplastic anemia. The CDR3 contains 18 residues. V shed 5 bases and J 4 bases; nucleotides not matched to a gene: 15. Germline CDR1 and CDR2: SEHNR and FQNEAQ (reference sequence). The template used for profiling TCR beta VDJ and CDR3 was genomic DNA. TCRdb re-called the reads through MiXCR, storing one row per CDR3 protein. The data contain 150,000 to 200,000 distinct CDR3 sequences, under 70% of them seen just once; the ten biggest clones take up roughly 46%. This clonotype was found once. The sequenced sample consisted of sorted CD4+, CD8+, or CD8+CD57+ T cells (not recorded which) from PBMCs. The source of this sequence is a human donor with severe aplastic anemia or a healthy control (not recorded which). The chain couples TRBV7-9 to TRBJ2-2; 8 bases are shared with TRBD2. This CDR3 is CASSGWGSLAGTTGELFF. The CDR3 coding sequence is TGTGCCAGCAGCGGATGGGGTTCGCTAGCGGGTACCACCGGGGAGCTGTTTTTT.